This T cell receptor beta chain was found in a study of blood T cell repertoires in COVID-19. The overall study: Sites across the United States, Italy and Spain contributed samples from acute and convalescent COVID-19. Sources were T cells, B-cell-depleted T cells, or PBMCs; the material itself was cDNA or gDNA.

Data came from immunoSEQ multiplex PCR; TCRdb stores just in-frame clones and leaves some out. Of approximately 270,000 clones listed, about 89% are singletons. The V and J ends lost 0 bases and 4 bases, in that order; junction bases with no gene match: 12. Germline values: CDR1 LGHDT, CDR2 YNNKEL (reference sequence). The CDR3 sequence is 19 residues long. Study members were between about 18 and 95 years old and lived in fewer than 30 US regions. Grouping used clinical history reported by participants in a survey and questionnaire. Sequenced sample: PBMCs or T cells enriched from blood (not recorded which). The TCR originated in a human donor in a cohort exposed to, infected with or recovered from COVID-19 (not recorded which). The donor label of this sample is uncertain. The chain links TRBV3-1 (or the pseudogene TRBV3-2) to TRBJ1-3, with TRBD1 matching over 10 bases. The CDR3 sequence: CASSQDMARTGGSGNTIYF. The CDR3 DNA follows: TGTGCCAGCAGCCAAGATATGGCGAGGACAGGGGGTTCCGGAAACACCATATATTTT.